This T cell receptor (beta chain) emerged from a study of blood T cell repertoires in COVID-19. Looking at the study overall: Sites across the United States, Italy and Spain contributed samples from acute and convalescent COVID-19.

This clone was recorded a few times. This CDR3 is 16 amino acids long. Trimming removed 6 bases from V and 0 bases from J; junction bases left unmatched: 9. The germline CDR1 and CDR2 sequences are MNHEY and SMNVEV (reference sequence). In the study's own analysis: Using reference gene primer amplification, nucleated cell counts were estimated. The assay was immunoSEQ multiplex PCR, and TCRdb's table has in-frame clones only and misses some. That table furnishes V, J and clone size, whereas the DNA furnished D and trimming. The sample includes about 62,000 clones, 65% to 85% seen only once; the top ten take 51%. Participant reports of clinical history set cohort assignment.

The sample was PBMCs or T cells enriched from blood (not recorded which). The J gene is TRBJ2-5, the V gene TRBV27; TRBD1 matches at 8 bases. The source of this sequence is a woman in her sixties or seventies who had been exposed to COVID-19. The CDR3 spells CASRPIRDRYQETQYF. As DNA, the CDR3 is TGTGCCAGCAGACCTATTCGGGACAGGTACCAAGAGACCCAGTACTTC.